A single sample gave rise to the 14 T cell receptor beta chains below, sequenced in a study of response to subunit inactivated influenza vaccine. TCRdb reanalysed the RT-PCR reads using MiXCR and keeps one entry per CDR3 protein. The profile covers some 150,000 distinct CDR3 sequences, with 10% to 15% appearing a single time and about 29% taken by the ten largest. The sample was also linked to a second study, of T cells expressing NK-cell markers. That report adds: Template switching by 5'RACE with UMIs generated the TCR beta cDNA.

The sample here was CD8+ T cells sorted from PBMCs, taken 11 to 12 days after vaccination. These TCRs come from a man aged 45-60 years who received an inactivated influenza vaccine.

This rearrangement joins TRBV2 to TRBJ2-2; 7 bases are a match to TRBD1. The CDR3 is made up of 16 amino acids. Germline values: CDR1 SNHLY, CDR2 FYNNEI. The J segment lost 1 base and the V segment lost 6 bases, leaving 8 bases of the junction unmatched. The CDR3 is CASSGTEHWNTGELFF. The DNA of the CDR3 is TGTGCCAGCAGCGGGACAGAACATTGGAACACCGGGGAGCTGTTTTTT.

The chain's CDR3 is CASSPNSGTPRDEQYF. The DNA for the CDR3 is TGCGCCAGCAGCCCTAATAGCGGAACCCCCAGGGACGAGCAGTACTTC. V usage is TRBV5-1 and J usage is TRBJ2-7; the D gene is possibly TRBD2 (6 bases). Trimming cost V 4 bases and J 5 bases, with 22 bases left between them. Germline CDR1 reads SGHRS; CDR2 reads YFSETQ. The CDR3 has 16 amino acids.

This clonotype showed up just once. The genes are TRBV11-1 and TRBJ2-7; TRBD1 matches 7 bases. Germline trimming cut 8 bases from V and 3 bases from J; bases unmatched to any gene: 7. Per germline, CDR1 SGHAT and CDR2 FQDESV (reference sequence). The CDR3 contains 13 residues. CDR3 bases: TGTGCCAGCTCTCAGACAGGGATCTACGAGCAGTACTTC. Translated, it gives CASSQTGIYEQYF.

This chain joins TRBV4-3 and TRBJ1-1; D is unresolved. The CDR3 sequence is 15 residues long. Trimming removed 0 bases from V and 5 bases from J, with 13 bases in between. Per the germline V gene, CDR1 is LGHNA and CDR2 is YSLEER. In nucleotides, the CDR3 is TGCGCCAGCAGCCAAGATTCCGGGCGGTGGACTGAAGCTTTCTTT. Translated, it gives CASSQDSGRWTEAFF.

The chain couples TRBV12-3 or TRBV12-4 to TRBJ2-7, with 13 bases fitting TRBD2. V gave up 8 bases and J gave up 2 bases; unmatched junction bases: 3. The CDR3 has 14 amino acids. The CDR3 here is CASGTSGNAYEQYF. CDR3 bases: TGTGCCAGCGGGACTAGCGGGAACGCCTACGAGCAGTACTTC.

The V call is TRBV20-1, the J call TRBJ2-3; D remains ambiguous. This CDR3 is 18 amino acids long. Looked up from germline, CDR1 is DFQATT and CDR2 is SNEGSKA (reference sequence). V gave up 3 bases and J gave up 0 bases, with 22 bases separating them. The CDR3 bases are TGCAGTGCTAGCCAGTTCGAGGTCGATCTTTATAGCACAGATACGCAGTATTTT. This codes for CSASQFEVDLYSTDTQYF.

This clonotype was found many times. The chain employs TRBV28 and TRBJ2-1; 11 nucleotides agree with TRBD2. The CDR3 extends over 15 amino acids. The ends lost 1 base at V and 7 bases at J; junction bases unmatched: 3. Germline CDR1 is MDHEN and CDR2 is SYDVKM. The CDR3 reads CASSLYSGGANEQFF. CDR3 in DNA: TGTGCCAGCAGTTTATATAGCGGGGGGGCGAATGAGCAGTTCTTC.

The V call is TRBV6-2 or TRBV6-3, the J call TRBJ1-5; D is uncertain. The CDR3 is 14 amino acids. Per germline, CDR1 MNHEY and CDR2 SVGEGT. The germline V and J ends were trimmed by 6 bases and 1 base, with 10 bases remaining between them. CDR3 sequence (DNA): TGTGCCAGCAGGTCTTTCACGAGCAATCAGCCCCAGCATTTT. It specifies CASRSFTSNQPQHF.

The genes are TRBV12-3 or TRBV12-4 and TRBJ1-5; D unresolved. Trimming left V 3 bases short and J 7 bases short, with 13 bases between. CDR3 length: 14 amino acids. CDR3: CASSLAGSLQPQHF. CDR3 DNA sequence: TGTGCCAGCAGTTTGGCGGGCAGCCTCCAGCCCCAGCATTTT.

The genes are TRBV5-6 and TRBJ1-2; D is perhaps TRBD1 (5 bases). The germline V gene encodes CDR1 SGHDT and CDR2 YYEEEE. V was shortened by 0 bases and J by 7 bases, with 16 bases between the two germline ends. The CDR3 runs 15 residues. The CDR3 region has the DNA TGTGCCAGCAGCTTGGGTGGACACCTCAGATCTGGCTACACCTTC. Its protein is CASSLGGHLRSGYTF.

CDR3 in DNA: TGTGCCAGCACCCAAGCGGGAGGGGGTCAAGAGACCCAGTACTTC. It yields the protein CASTQAGGGQETQYF. The chain is built from TRBV6-1 and TRBJ2-5, with 10 bases aligning to TRBD2. The CDR3 has 15 amino acids. Germline CDR1 reads MNHNS; CDR2 reads SASEGT. V lost 7 bases and J lost 2; bases outside the gene matches: 7.

This chain connects TRBV7-9 to TRBJ2-1; D might be TRBD2 (7 bases). Germline-derived CDR1 and CDR2 are SEHNR and FQNEAQ (reference sequence). This CDR3 spans 12 amino acids. V was pared by 6 bases and J by 6 bases, with 9 bases between. For the CDR3, the DNA is TGTGCCAGCAGGAGGGGGGGCAATGAGCAGTTCTTC. This codes for CASRRGGNEQFF.

This rearrangement joins TRBV19 to TRBJ2-1; the D is unclear. Germline-derived CDR1 and CDR2 are LNHDA and SQIVND (reference sequence). The V and J ends lost 1 base and 4 bases respectively, with 5 bases between them. This CDR3 is 13 amino acids long. Here the CDR3 reads CASSIGQYNEQFF. The CDR3 coding sequence is TGTGCCAGTAGTATAGGACAATACAATGAGCAGTTCTTC.

V usage is TRBV6-2 or TRBV6-3 and J usage is TRBJ2-5; D assignment may be TRBD1 or TRBD2 (6 bases each). Germline CDR1 reads MNHEY; CDR2 reads SVGEGT. Deletions cut 5 bases from V and 2 bases from J, with 30 bases between. The CDR3 runs to 20 residues. The CDR3, as DNA: TGTGCCAGCAGTCCCCCTCCCTTGTACAGGGAGGTGGCGAATCAAGAGACCCAGTACTTC. Its translation: CASSPPPLYREVANQETQYF.